The entry below describes one T cell receptor (beta chain). The target antigen is unknown. V was cut by 4 bases and J by 1 base, with 8 bases left in between. The CDR3 spans 14 residues. Germline-derived CDR1 and CDR2 are SGDLS and YYNGEE. The libraries were made with immunoSEQ v3. TCRdb keeps only in-frame clones here, not all; method: immunoSEQ multiplex PCR. This table holds about 100,000 clones, about three fifths found once. The data were taken from a study of TIL therapy for anti-PD-1-resistant metastatic lung cancer. Study outcomes and limitations: Many TIL product clones were absent from baseline tumor, suggesting clonal contraction. The cohort had more treatment-naive, never-smoker and oncogene-addicted patients than typical. TIL cultures after expansion showed higher clonality and lower diversity than baseline tumor (median approximately 6% vs 31%).

Indicated time point: pre-treatment sample, taken before nivolumab and TIL therapy. The tumor samples were excised metastases, mostly pleural nodules or supraclavicular lymph nodes. Adults with stage 4 NSCLC were enrolled in a phase I trial. Sequencing was performed on tumor tissue, taken at baseline. The origin of this receptor is a person aged 25 to 79 with non-small cell lung cancer. The J gene is TRBJ2-2, the V gene TRBV9; D uncertain. As DNA, the CDR3 is TGTGCCAGCAGCCTAGTGGGGAACACCGGGGAGCTGTTTTTT. Its translation is CASSLVGNTGELFF. Variable domain in full (rest from reference TRBV9 and TRBJ2-2): DSGVTQTPKHLITATGQRVTLRCSPRSGDLSVYWYQQSLDQGLQFLIQYYNGEERAKGNILERFSAQQFPDLHSELNLSSLELGDSALYFCASSLVGNTGELFFGEGSRLTVL.